These 2 T cell receptor beta chains were sequenced from one sample in a study of vaccination effects on CD4 cells after COVID-19. Clones were sequenced by immunoSEQ multiplex PCR, and TCRdb holds only the in-frame ones, with some missing. This sample carries around 46,000 clones, roughly 75% of them seen once, and the ten largest clones take 25% to 30%. Viral peptide pools were used in the ViraFEST assay to expand antigen-specific CD4+ T cells, and sequencing came afterward. Subsequent to about 10 days of culture, CD4+ T cells were isolated. Documented for the person is a PCR-confirmed SARS-CoV-2 infection occurring between March and December 2020. The antigens of these receptors remain unknown. Specimen: CD4+ T cells from PBMCs cultured with a peptide pool, collected before COVID-19 vaccination. These receptors were collected from a human donor who had a prior SARS-CoV-2 infection.

The chain couples TRBV4-3 to TRBJ2-1; no reliable D call. The CDR3 length is 15 residues. The V gene lost 0 bases and the J gene lost 4 bases, with 10 bases spanning the gap. Germline CDR1 is LGHNA and CDR2 is YSLEER. The CDR3 region is CASSQEGNLYNEQFF. As DNA, the CDR3 is TGCGCCAGCAGCCAAGAAGGGAACCTATACAATGAGCAGTTCTTC.

This chain uses TRBV9 with TRBJ2-2; weak D call: TRBD2 (6 bases). There are 17 residues in the CDR3. Germline CDR1 reads SGDLS; CDR2 reads YYNGEE. Trimming left V 1 base short and J 6 bases short, with 19 bases between. The CDR3 sequence: CASSVLPIAASAGELFF. CDR3 nucleotides: TGTGCCAGCAGCGTACTCCCCATAGCGGCCTCGGCCGGGGAGCTGTTTTTT.